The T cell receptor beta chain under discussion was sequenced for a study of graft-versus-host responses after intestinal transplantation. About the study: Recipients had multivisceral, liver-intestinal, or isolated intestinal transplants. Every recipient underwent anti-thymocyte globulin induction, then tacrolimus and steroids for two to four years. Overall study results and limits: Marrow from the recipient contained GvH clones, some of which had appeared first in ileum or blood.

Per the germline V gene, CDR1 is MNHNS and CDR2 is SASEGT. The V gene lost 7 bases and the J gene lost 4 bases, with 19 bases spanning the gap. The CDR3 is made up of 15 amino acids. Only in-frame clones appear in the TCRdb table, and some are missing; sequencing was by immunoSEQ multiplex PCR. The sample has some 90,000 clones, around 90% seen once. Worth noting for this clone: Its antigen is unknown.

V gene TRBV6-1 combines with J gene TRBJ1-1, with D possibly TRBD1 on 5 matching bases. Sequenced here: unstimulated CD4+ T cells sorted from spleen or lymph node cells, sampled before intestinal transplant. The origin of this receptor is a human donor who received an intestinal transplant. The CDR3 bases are TGTGCCAGCATTAGGGGTGGCACGGAGGGCACTGAAGCTTTCTTT. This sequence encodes CASIRGGTEGTEAFF.